The rows below give T cell receptor beta chains drawn from one sample of a study of cytomegalovirus exposure and HLA in healthy donors. Assay used: immunoSEQ multiplex PCR; TCRdb lists only in-frame clones, some missing. The sample contains about 130,000 clones, 70% to 80% of which appear only once. Sequencing input: PBMCs. These receptors were collected from a man aged 25 to 40 in good health and CMV-seronegative. Both conserved end residues are part of each CDR3. D genes are given only for firm matches.

D gene,V gene,CDR3 protein
.,TRBV9,CASSVEVRSYEQYF
TRBD2,TRBV28,CASSHAGTSSYEQYF
.,TRBV21-1,CASRGLAVKRANVLTF
TRBD2,TRBV7-8,CASSPSGIVGVELFF
.,TRBV28,CASSMDGGGEQYF
.,TRBV7-8,CASSLAFRGGELFF
.,TRBV7-9,CASSHVQNEQFF
TRBD1,TRBV2,CASRDRGFMNTEAFF
TRBD2,TRBV29-1,CSVPTSGRADEQFF
.,TRBV5-6,CASSFFESANEKLFF
.,TRBV20-1,CSARDVLEQFF
.,TRBV6-5,CASSYPGYTGELLF
.,TRBV5-1,CASSPGWVNTEAFF
TRBD1,TRBV6-5,CASSYSGQTNQPQHF